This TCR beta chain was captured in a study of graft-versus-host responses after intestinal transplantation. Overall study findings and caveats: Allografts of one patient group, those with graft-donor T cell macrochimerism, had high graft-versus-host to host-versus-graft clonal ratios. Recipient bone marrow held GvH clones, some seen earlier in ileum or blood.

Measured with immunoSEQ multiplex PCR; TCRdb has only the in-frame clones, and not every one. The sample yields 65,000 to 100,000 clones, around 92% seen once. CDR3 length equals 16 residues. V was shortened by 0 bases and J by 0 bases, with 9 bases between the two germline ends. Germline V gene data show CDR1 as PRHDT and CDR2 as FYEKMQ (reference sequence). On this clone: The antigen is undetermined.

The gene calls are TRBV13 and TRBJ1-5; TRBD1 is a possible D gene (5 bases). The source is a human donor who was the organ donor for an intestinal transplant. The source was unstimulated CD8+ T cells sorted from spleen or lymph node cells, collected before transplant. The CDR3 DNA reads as TGTGCCAGCAGCTTAGGCGGGGGGTATAGCAATCAGCCCCAGCATTTT. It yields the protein CASSLGGGYSNQPQHF.